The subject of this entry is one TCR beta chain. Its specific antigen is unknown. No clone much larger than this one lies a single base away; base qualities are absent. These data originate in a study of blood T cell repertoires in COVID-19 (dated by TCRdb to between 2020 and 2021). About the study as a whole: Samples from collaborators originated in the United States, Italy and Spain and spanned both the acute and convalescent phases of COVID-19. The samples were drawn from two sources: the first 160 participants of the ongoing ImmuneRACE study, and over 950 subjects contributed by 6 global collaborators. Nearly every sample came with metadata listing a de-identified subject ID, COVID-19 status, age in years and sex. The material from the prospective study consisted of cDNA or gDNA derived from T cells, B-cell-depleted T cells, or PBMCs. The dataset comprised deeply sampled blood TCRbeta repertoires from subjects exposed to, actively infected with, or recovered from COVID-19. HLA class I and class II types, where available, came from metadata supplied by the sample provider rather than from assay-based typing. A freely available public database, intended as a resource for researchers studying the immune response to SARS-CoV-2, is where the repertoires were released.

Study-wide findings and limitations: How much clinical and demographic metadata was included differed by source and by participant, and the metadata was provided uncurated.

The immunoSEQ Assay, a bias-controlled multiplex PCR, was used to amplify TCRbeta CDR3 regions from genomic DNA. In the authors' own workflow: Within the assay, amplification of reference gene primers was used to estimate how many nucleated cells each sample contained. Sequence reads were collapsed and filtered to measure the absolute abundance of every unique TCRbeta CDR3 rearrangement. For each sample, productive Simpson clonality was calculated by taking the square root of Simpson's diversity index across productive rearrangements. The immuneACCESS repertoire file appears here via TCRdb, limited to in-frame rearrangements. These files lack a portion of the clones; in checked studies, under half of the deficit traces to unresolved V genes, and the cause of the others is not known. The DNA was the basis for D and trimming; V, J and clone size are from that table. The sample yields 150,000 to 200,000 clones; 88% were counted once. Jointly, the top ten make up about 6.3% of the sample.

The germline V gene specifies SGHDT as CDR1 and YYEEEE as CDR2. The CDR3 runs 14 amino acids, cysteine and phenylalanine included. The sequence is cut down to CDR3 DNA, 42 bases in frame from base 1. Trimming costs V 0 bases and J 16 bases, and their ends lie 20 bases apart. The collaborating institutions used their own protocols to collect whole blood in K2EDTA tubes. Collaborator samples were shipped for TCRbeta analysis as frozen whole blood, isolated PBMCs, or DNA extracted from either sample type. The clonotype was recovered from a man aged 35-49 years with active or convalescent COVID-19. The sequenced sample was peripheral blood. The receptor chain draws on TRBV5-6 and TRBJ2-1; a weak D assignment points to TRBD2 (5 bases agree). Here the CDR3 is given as CASSLVGGDMTVFF. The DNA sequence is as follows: TGTGCCAGCAGCTTGGTTGGAGGTGACATGACGGTCTTCTTC.